This T cell receptor (beta chain) came from a study of blood T cell repertoires in COVID-19. Background on the study: Some COVID-19 samples were acute and others convalescent; all came from the United States, Italy and Spain. Sample material is recorded as cDNA or gDNA derived from T cells, B-cell-depleted T cells, or PBMCs.

The repertoire was sequenced with immunoSEQ multiplex PCR; TCRdb's copy has only in-frame clones and lacks some. The table lists around 250,000 clones, roughly 83% of them singletons. In germline, CDR1 is SGHTA, CDR2 FQGNSA. After removal of 5 bases from V and 5 bases from J, the junction contained 10 bases not matched to a gene. The CDR3 length is 16 residues. Material for sequencing was peripheral blood. The source is a man older than 75 with acute or convalescent COVID-19. The gene calls are TRBV7-2 and TRBJ2-1, with 9 bases fitting TRBD1. The CDR3 sequence is CASSGGHRGRHNEQFF. CDR3 bases: TGTGCCAGCAGCGGGGGGCACAGGGGGCGGCACAATGAGCAGTTCTTC.